What follows are 23 T cell receptor beta chains derived from one specimen sequenced in a study of cytomegalovirus exposure and HLA in healthy donors. Researchers ran the PCR with 60 Vbeta and 13 Jbeta primers. The table came from immunoSEQ multiplex PCR; TCRdb's copy has only in-frame clones and leaves some out. The repertoire holds 170,000 or so clones, 84% seen once, with under 5% in the top ten. The sequencing sample was made of PBMCs. Source of these receptors: a girl under 18 in good health and CMV-seropositive.

The chain has TRBV11-3 and TRBJ2-7; D is perhaps TRBD2 (6 bases). Trimming removed 5 bases from V and 3 bases from J, with 11 bases in between. The CDR3 runs to 13 residues. Per germline, CDR1 SGHNT and CDR2 YENEEA. CDR3 DNA: TGTGCCAGCAGCCAATTGGACTACTACGAGCAGTACTTC. It codes for CASSQLDYYEQYF.

This chain connects TRBV27 to TRBJ1-2; the D gene is possibly TRBD1 (6 bases). Trimming took 6 bases from V and 1 from J, leaving 9 bases between them. The germline gives CDR1 MNHEY, CDR2 SMNVEV (reference sequence). The CDR3 has 13 amino acids. In DNA, the CDR3 is TGTGCCAGCAGGGACAGCCTTAACTATGGCTACACCTTC. It specifies CASRDSLNYGYTF.

The genes are TRBV6-5 and TRBJ2-3; possible D gene TRBD1, 5 bases. The germline V gene encodes CDR1 MNHEY and CDR2 SVGAGI. The V gene lost 3 bases and the J gene lost 5 bases, with 9 bases spanning the gap. The CDR3 sequence is 13 residues long. The CDR3 nucleotides read TGTGCCAGCAGTTATTTAGGGGTAGATACGCAGTATTTT. Translating it yields CASSYLGVDTQYF.

V gene TRBV6-5 combines with J gene TRBJ2-2; D possibly corresponds to TRBD2 (5 bases). Germline V CDR1 and CDR2: MNHEY, SVGAGI. The CDR3 loop spans 15 amino acids. V lost 6 bases and J 5 bases, leaving 16 bases between the germline ends. The CDR3 DNA reads TGTGCCAGCAGCAAAGGGAGTCAAACAACCGGGGAGCTGTTTTTT. Residues: CASSKGSQTTGELFF.

This chain joins TRBV27 and TRBJ2-3, with a possible D match to TRBD1 (5 bases). Trimming pared 7 bases from V and 0 bases from J, leaving 14 bases between. Germline lookup yields CDR1 MNHEY and CDR2 SMNVEV (reference sequence). CDR3 length: 15 residues. The CDR3 is CASKIKDRSTDTQYF. In DNA form, the CDR3 reads TGTGCCAGCAAAATAAAAGACAGAAGCACAGATACGCAGTATTTT.

There are a few counts of this clone. The rearrangement uses TRBV9 and TRBJ1-1; D perhaps matches TRBD1 (6 bases). Trimming left V 3 bases short and J 7 bases short, with 10 bases between. Germline-derived CDR1 and CDR2 are SGDLS and YYNGEE. The CDR3 is 12 residues long. The CDR3 nucleotides read TGTGCCAGCAGCGGAGGGGGGGGTGAAGCTTTCTTT. Translated: CASSGGGGEAFF.

The sample holds one count of this clone. The genes are TRBV5-1 and TRBJ2-2; tentatively, D is TRBD1 (5 bases). The CDR3 loop spans 15 amino acids. With 2 bases removed from V and 2 bases from J, the gap between germline ends came to 10 bases. Germline V gives CDR1 SGHRS, CDR2 YFSETQ. The CDR3 is CASSLRTPNTGELFF. The DNA for the CDR3 is TGCGCCAGCAGCTTACGGACACCTAACACCGGGGAGCTGTTTTTT.

This chain uses TRBV4-1 with TRBJ1-1; possibly TRBD1 for D (6 bases). The CDR3 is 12 residues long. V was cut by 4 bases and J by 8 bases, with 11 bases left in between. Per germline, CDR1 MGHRA and CDR2 YSYEKL. DNA of the CDR3: TGCGCCAGCAGCCTACCCCAGGGGGAAGCTTTCTTT. Its translation: CASSLPQGEAFF.

J is TRBJ1-1 and V is TRBV5-1; D possibly corresponds to TRBD1 (6 bases). Germline V gene data show CDR1 as SGHRS and CDR2 as YFSETQ. The CDR3 runs to 14 residues. The V gene lost 1 base and the J gene lost 4 bases, with 11 bases spanning the gap. The CDR3 loop is CASSLTGSTTEAFF. In DNA, the CDR3 is TGCGCCAGCAGCTTGACAGGGTCCACCACTGAAGCTTTCTTT.

This clone was found once. The rearrangement joins TRBV29-1 to TRBJ1-1; 11 nucleotides agree with TRBD1. V was clipped by 7 bases and J by 5 bases; unmatched bases: 3. CDR3 size: 12 residues. Germline CDR1 SQVTM, CDR2 ANQGSEA. As DNA, the CDR3 is TGCAGCGCCGGACAGGGGGCAACTGAAGCTTTCTTT. This sequence encodes CSAGQGATEAFF. The whole variable domain, filled in from reference TRBV29-1 and TRBJ1-1, reads SAVISQKPSRDICQRGTSLTIQCQVDSQVTMMFWYRQQPGQSLTLIATANQGSEATYESGFVIDKFPISRPNLTFSTLTVSNMSPEDSSIYLCSAGQGATEAFFGQGTRLTVV.

The chain links TRBV27 to TRBJ1-6, with D perhaps TRBD1 (5 bases). With 7 bases removed from V and 7 bases from J, the gap between germline ends came to 14 bases. There are 14 residues in the CDR3. Germline values: CDR1 MNHEY, CDR2 SMNVEV (reference sequence). Here the CDR3 DNA reads TGTGCCAGCACAACGGGGGGGGACAATTCACCCCTCCACTTT. Translated, it gives CASTTGGDNSPLHF.

V usage is TRBV2 and J usage is TRBJ2-2; 9 positions agree with TRBD2. V gave up 4 bases and J gave up 4 bases; unmatched junction bases: 7. Germline V lookup: CDR1 SNHLY, CDR2 FYNNEI. The CDR3 consists of 16 residues. The CDR3 is CASSAGGGARTGELFF. Here the CDR3 DNA reads TGTGCCAGCAGTGCAGGCGGGGGGGCCCGCACCGGGGAGCTGTTTTTT.

As to this clone: The identical CDR3 is also encoded by other nucleotide sequences in the sample. This chain links TRBV6-5 with TRBJ1-1; the D gene is possibly TRBD1 (6 bases). CDR1 is MNHEY and CDR2 is SVGAGI in the germline V gene. There are 13 residues in the CDR3. V was shortened by 0 bases and J by 4 bases, with 6 bases between the two germline ends. CDR3 region: CASSYSGGTEAFF. CDR3 nucleotides: TGTGCCAGCAGTTACTCAGGGGGCACTGAAGCTTTCTTT.

The rearrangement links TRBV5-4 to TRBJ1-2; TRBD1 aligns across 7 bases. Germline assignment: CDR1 SGHNT and CDR2 YYREEE (reference sequence). The J segment lost 1 base and the V segment lost 6 bases, leaving 9 bases of the junction unmatched. This CDR3 has 15 residues. CDR3 protein: CASTLGDSFNYGYTF. In DNA form, the CDR3 reads TGTGCCAGCACCCTGGGGGACAGTTTTAACTATGGCTACACCTTC.

There are a few counts of this clone. The chain joins TRBV5-4 to TRBJ2-7, with 7 bases lining up with TRBD1. V trimming: 1 base; J trimming: 3 bases; junction bases outside the gene matches: 1. The length of the CDR3 is 13 residues. Germline CDR1 is SGHNT and CDR2 is YYREEE (reference sequence). CDR3 region: CASSLTGVYEQYF. Here the CDR3 DNA reads TGTGCCAGCAGCTTGACAGGGGTCTACGAGCAGTACTTC.

Points on this clone: At one boundary the junction diverges from the germline segment, which might be a read error. The rearrangement joins TRBV5-1 to TRBJ1-1; 8 bases fit TRBD1. Germline V gene data show CDR1 as SGHRS and CDR2 as YFSETQ. The CDR3 runs 14 residues. DNA of the CDR3: TGCGCCAGCGGCTTCAGGGGGCGAAACACTGAAGCTTTCTTT. Protein sequence: CASGFRGRNTEAFF. The complete variable domain, with remaining parts taken from reference TRBV5-1 and TRBJ1-1, reads KAGVTQTPRYLIKTRGQQVTLSCSPISGHRSVSWYQQTPGQGLQFLFEYFSETQRNKGNFPGRFSGRQFSNSRSEMNVSTLELGDSALYLCASGFRGRNTEAFFGQGTRLTVV.

Comments on this clone: The junction shows a germline mismatch at one end, possibly a read error. The V gene is TRBV7-7, the J gene TRBJ2-1; 7 nucleotides line up with TRBD1. The CDR3 is made up of 15 amino acids. Per the germline V gene, CDR1 is SSHAT and CDR2 is FNYEAQ (reference sequence). The CDR3 loop is CASSLRDSTYNEQFF. The CDR3 DNA is TGTGCTAGCAGCTTACGGGACAGCACCTACAATGAGCAGTTCTTC.

The chain uses TRBV5-3 and TRBJ1-5; no clear D gene. TRBV5-3 is treated as an ORF (open reading frame) with a function not yet certain. V was cut by 1 base and J by 4 bases, with 15 bases left in between. The length of the CDR3 is 16 residues. The chain's CDR3 is CARSLRSPGSNQPQHF. The CDR3 bases are TGTGCCAGAAGCTTGAGGTCCCCAGGTAGTAATCAGCCCCAGCATTTT.

The chain uses TRBV7-6 and TRBJ1-1, with TRBD1 as a possible D gene (6 bases). Trimming took off 1 base at V and 4 bases at J, with 10 bases between the two ends. Germline V gene data show CDR1 as SGHVS and CDR2 as FNYEAQ. This CDR3 comprises 14 residues. CDR3: CASSLGTTGTEAFF. The CDR3 DNA reads TGTGCCAGCAGCTTAGGGACGACAGGCACTGAAGCTTTCTTT.

The chain recombines TRBV11-2 with TRBJ2-7; 8 nucleotides align to TRBD2. After removal of 5 bases from V and 2 bases from J, the junction contained 11 bases not matched to a gene. CDR1 SGHAT and CDR2 FQNNGV come from the germline V gene. The CDR3 has 16 residues. The CDR3: CASSPNLAGPPYEQYF. As DNA, the CDR3 is TGTGCCAGCAGCCCAAATCTAGCGGGTCCCCCCTACGAGCAGTACTTC.

The rearrangement joins TRBV7-9 to TRBJ1-2, with D unresolved. CDR1 is SEHNR and CDR2 is FQNEAQ in the germline V gene (reference sequence). CDR3 size: 14 residues. V lost 4 bases, J lost 5 bases, and 14 bases lay in between. CDR3 nucleotides: TGTGCCAGCAGCTCCCTTGGTAGATCATATGGCTACACCTTC. This encodes CASSSLGRSYGYTF. Looking up the rest from reference TRBV7-9 and TRBJ1-2 gives the full variable domain: DTGVSQNPRHKITKRGQNVTFRCDPISEHNRLYWYRQTLGQGPEFLTYFQNEAQLEKSRLLSDRFSAERPKGSFSTLEIQRTEQGDSAMYLCASSSLGRSYGYTFGSGTRLTVV.

The chain is built from TRBV12-5 and TRBJ1-1; no clear D gene. The CDR3 totals 13 residues. The germline gives CDR1 LGHNT, CDR2 FRNRAP. V dropped 6 bases and J dropped 3 bases, with 11 bases sitting between them. The CDR3 sequence: CASGLQEYTEAFF. The DNA for the CDR3 is TGTGCTAGTGGCCTCCAGGAATACACTGAAGCTTTCTTT.

This rearrangement joins TRBV9 to TRBJ2-5; 12 nucleotides align to TRBD1. The CDR3 is made up of 17 amino acids. The J segment lost 5 bases and the V segment lost 2 bases, leaving 10 bases of the junction unmatched. Germline lookup yields CDR1 SGDLS and CDR2 YYNGEE. The CDR3 reads CASSVHWDRGQGETQYF. The CDR3, as DNA: TGTGCCAGCAGCGTCCACTGGGACAGGGGGCAGGGGGAGACCCAGTACTTC. Variable domain in full (rest from reference TRBV9 and TRBJ2-5): DSGVTQTPKHLITATGQRVTLRCSPRSGDLSVYWYQQSLDQGLQFLIQYYNGEERAKGNILERFSAQQFPDLHSELNLSSLELGDSALYFCASSVHWDRGQGETQYFGPGTRLLVL.